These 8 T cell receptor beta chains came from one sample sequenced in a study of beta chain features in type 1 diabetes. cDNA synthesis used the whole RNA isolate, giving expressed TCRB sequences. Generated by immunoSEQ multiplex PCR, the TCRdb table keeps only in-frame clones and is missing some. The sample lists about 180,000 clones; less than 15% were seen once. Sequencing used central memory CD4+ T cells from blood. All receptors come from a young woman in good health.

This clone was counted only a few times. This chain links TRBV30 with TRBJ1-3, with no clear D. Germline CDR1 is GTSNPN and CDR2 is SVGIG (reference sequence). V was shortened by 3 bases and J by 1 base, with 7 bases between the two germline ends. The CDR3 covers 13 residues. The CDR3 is CAWSSGSGNTIYF. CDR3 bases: TGTGCCTGGAGCTCCGGTTCTGGAAACACCATATATTTT. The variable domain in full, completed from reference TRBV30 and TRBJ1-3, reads SQTIHQWPATLVQPVGSPLSLECTVEGTSNPNLYWYRQAAGRGLQLLFYSVGIGQISSEVPQNLSASRPQDRQFILSSKKLLLSDSGFYLCAWSSGSGNTIYFGEGSWLTVV.

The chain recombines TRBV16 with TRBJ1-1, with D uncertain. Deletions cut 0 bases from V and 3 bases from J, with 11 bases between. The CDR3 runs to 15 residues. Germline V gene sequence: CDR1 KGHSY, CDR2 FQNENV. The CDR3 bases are TGTGCCAGCAGCCAATCCACAGTGCCGCACACTGAAGCTTTCTTT. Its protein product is CASSQSTVPHTEAFF. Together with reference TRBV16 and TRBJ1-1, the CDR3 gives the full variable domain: GEEVAQTPKHLVRGEGQKAKLYCAPIKGHSYVFWYQQVLKNEFKFLISFQNENVFDETGMPKERFSAKCLPNSPCSLEIQATKLEDSAVYFCASSQSTVPHTEAFFGQGTRLTVV.

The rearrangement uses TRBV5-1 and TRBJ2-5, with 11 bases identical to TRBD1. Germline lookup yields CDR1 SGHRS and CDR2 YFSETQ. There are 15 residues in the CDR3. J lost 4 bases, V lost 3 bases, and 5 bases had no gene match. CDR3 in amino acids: CASSYSGTGGETQYF. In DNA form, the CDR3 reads TGCGCCAGCAGCTATTCCGGGACAGGGGGAGAGACCCAGTACTTC.

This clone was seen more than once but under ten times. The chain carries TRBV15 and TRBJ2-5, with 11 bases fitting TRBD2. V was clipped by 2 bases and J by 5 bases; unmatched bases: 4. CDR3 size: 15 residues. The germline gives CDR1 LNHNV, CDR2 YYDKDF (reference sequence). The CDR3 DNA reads TGTGCCACCAGCAGAATAGCGGGAGGGCGGGAGACCCAGTACTTC. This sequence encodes CATSRIAGGRETQYF.

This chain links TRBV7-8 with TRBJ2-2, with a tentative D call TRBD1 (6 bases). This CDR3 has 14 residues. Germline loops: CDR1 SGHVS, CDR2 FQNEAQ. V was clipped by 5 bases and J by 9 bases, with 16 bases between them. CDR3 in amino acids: CASSLEKQGRELFF. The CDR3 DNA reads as TGTGCCAGCAGCCTAGAAAAACAGGGAAGGGAGCTGTTTTTT.

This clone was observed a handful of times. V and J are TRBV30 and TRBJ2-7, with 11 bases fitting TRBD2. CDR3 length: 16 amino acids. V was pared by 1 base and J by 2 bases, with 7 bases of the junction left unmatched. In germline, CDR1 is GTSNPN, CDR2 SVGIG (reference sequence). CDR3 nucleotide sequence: TGTGCCTGGAGTGGACCTAGCGGGAGGATCCCCTACGAGCAGTACTTC. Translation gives CAWSGPSGRIPYEQYF.

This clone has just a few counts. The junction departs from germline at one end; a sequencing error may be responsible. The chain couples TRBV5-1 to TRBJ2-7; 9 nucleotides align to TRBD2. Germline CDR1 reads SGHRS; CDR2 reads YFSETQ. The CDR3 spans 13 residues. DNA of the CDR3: TGCGCCAGCAGCCCAGGGACTAGCTCTGTTGTGGACTTC. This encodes CASSPGTSSVVDF.

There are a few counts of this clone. The CDR3 loop is CASGGGELAGVGEQYF. Here the CDR3 DNA reads TGTGCCAGCGGAGGAGGTGAGCTAGCGGGAGTCGGCGAGCAGTACTTC. The chain has TRBV27 and TRBJ2-7; TRBD2 matches 10 bases. This CDR3 has 16 residues. With V trimmed by 8 bases and J by 6 bases, 16 bases remained unmatched. Per the germline V gene, CDR1 is MNHEY and CDR2 is SMNVEV (reference sequence).